What follows are 12 T cell receptor beta chains derived from one specimen sequenced in a study of Graves' ophthalmopathy and Graves' hyperthyroidism. RNA transcripts served as template for amplifying TCR beta CDR3 sequences. The authors performed first-round RT-PCR with HTBI primers and then a second-round multiplex PCR. TCRdb processed the multiplex PCR reads anew with MiXCR; each CDR3 protein has one entry. This repertoire shows 260,000 or so distinct CDR3 sequences, 45% found once; its top ten account for roughly half. Sequencing was done on a sample of peripheral blood. Every receptor here comes from an adult man with Graves' ophthalmopathy.

The rearrangement joins TRBV6-5 to TRBJ2-6; D unresolved. Between the trimmed V and J ends, which lost 6 bases and 1 base, there was a span of 4 bases. In germline, CDR1 is MNHEY, CDR2 SVGAGI. The CDR3 loop spans 13 amino acids. The CDR3 spells CASRVSGANVLTF. CDR3 DNA: TGTGCCAGCAGGGTTTCTGGGGCCAACGTCCTGACTTTC.

This clonotype was seen only a few times. The chain joins TRBV6-5 to TRBJ2-5; D might be TRBD2 (5 bases). Germline CDR1 reads MNHEY; CDR2 reads SVGAGI. This CDR3 comprises 14 residues. V gave up 6 bases and J gave up 2 bases, with 13 bases separating them. The chain's CDR3 is CASSYNRGQETQYF. CDR3 nucleotides: TGTGCCAGCAGCTACAATCGCGGGCAAGAGACCCAGTACTTC.

This clonotype was recorded a few times. The chain carries TRBV4-2 and TRBJ1-1; D perhaps matches TRBD1 (5 bases). Looked up from germline, CDR1 is LGHNA and CDR2 is YNFKEQ. The CDR3 length is 14 residues. V lost 3 bases and J lost 1, with 9 bases in between. The CDR3 sequence is CASSQTTGNTEAFF. CDR3 sequence (DNA): TGTGCCAGCAGCCAGACAACAGGGAACACTGAAGCTTTCTTT.

This clonotype was seen a handful of times. V is TRBV28 and J is TRBJ1-2; a weak D match, TRBD1 (5 bases). Trimming removed 7 bases from V and 4 bases from J, with 16 bases in between. Germline assignment: CDR1 MDHEN and CDR2 SYDVKM. The CDR3 sequence is 14 residues long. In DNA form, the CDR3 reads TGTGCCAGCACCTTGCCTGCCAGGGTCTATGGCTACACCTTC. Residues: CASTLPARVYGYTF.

This chain joins TRBV7-3 and TRBJ1-2; a possible D gene is TRBD1 (5 bases). With 1 base removed from V and 2 bases from J, the gap between germline ends came to 11 bases. CDR1 is SGHTA and CDR2 is FQGTGA in the germline V gene. The CDR3 extends over 15 amino acids. The CDR3 DNA is TGTGCCAGCAGCTTAAGCGCAGGGCCCAACTATGGCTACACCTTC. It yields the protein CASSLSAGPNYGYTF.

In this sample, this clonotype turned up a few times. The CDR3 bases are TGCAGCGTTGAACTCCTAGCGGGAGCTAATGAGCAGTTCTTC. Translating it yields CSVELLAGANEQFF. The V and J genes are TRBV29-1 and TRBJ2-1, with 10 positions matching TRBD2. Germline assignment: CDR1 SQVTM and CDR2 ANQGSEA. V gave up 2 bases and J gave up 7 bases; unmatched junction bases: 5. This CDR3 is built from 14 residues.

This clonotype was picked up a small number of times. The chain combines TRBV6-5 with TRBJ1-5; D gene ambiguous. The CDR3 sequence is 13 residues long. V shed 5 bases and J shed 1 base, with 6 bases lying between them. CDR1 and CDR2 from the germline V gene are MNHEY and SVGAGI. The CDR3 sequence is CASSPRSNQPQHF. CDR3 bases: TGTGCCAGCAGTCCAAGAAGCAATCAGCCCCAGCATTTT.

The chain uses TRBV11-2 and TRBJ2-7; 7 nucleotides line up with TRBD2. With 4 bases clipped from V and 1 base from J, the junction kept 4 bases outside the gene matches. This CDR3 comprises 14 residues. Germline values: CDR1 SGHAT, CDR2 FQNNGV. CDR3 nucleotide sequence: TGTGCCAGCAGCTCACGGGAGGATTCCTACGAGCAGTACTTC. Its translation is CASSSREDSYEQYF.

V and J are TRBV9 and TRBJ2-7; 10 bases are a match to TRBD1. Trimming removed 3 bases from V and 2 bases from J; junction bases left unmatched: 5. The germline V gene encodes CDR1 SGDLS and CDR2 YYNGEE. The CDR3 extends over 15 amino acids. CDR3 bases: TGTGCCAGCAGCGCCACGGGACAGGGGCCCTACGAGCAGTACTTC. It yields the protein CASSATGQGPYEQYF. Variable domain in full (rest from reference TRBV9 and TRBJ2-7): DSGVTQTPKHLITATGQRVTLRCSPRSGDLSVYWYQQSLDQGLQFLIQYYNGEERAKGNILERFSAQQFPDLHSELNLSSLELGDSALYFCASSATGQGPYEQYFGPGTRLTVT.

The chain recombines TRBV4-1 with TRBJ2-7; D is possibly TRBD2 (5 bases). The CDR3 has 14 residues. Per germline, CDR1 MGHRA and CDR2 YSYEKL. V gave up 6 bases and J gave up 3 bases, with 15 bases separating them. This CDR3 is CASRKTSGLYEQYF. The CDR3 DNA reads as TGCGCCAGCAGGAAGACCAGCGGACTCTACGAGCAGTACTTC.

This clonotype was detected a few times. The J gene is TRBJ2-5, the V gene TRBV9; TRBD1 might be the D (6 bases). Germline loops: CDR1 SGDLS, CDR2 YYNGEE. CDR3 length equals 14 residues. The germline V and J ends were trimmed by 4 bases and 2 bases, with 12 bases remaining between them. This chain's CDR3 is CASSLLQGQETQYF. In nucleotides, the CDR3 is TGTGCCAGCAGCTTGCTGCAGGGGCAAGAGACCCAGTACTTC.

V and J are TRBV6-5 and TRBJ2-5; D might be TRBD1 (6 bases). Germline-derived CDR1 and CDR2 are MNHEY and SVGAGI. The ends were cut back, 5 bases at V and 3 bases at J, with 10 bases in the middle. CDR3 length: 13 residues. The CDR3 bases are TGTGCCAGCAGTCAGGGGACAAAAGAGACCCAGTACTTC. Translating gives CASSQGTKETQYF.